This T cell receptor (beta chain) appears in the sequencing data of a study of radiotherapy plus CTLA-4 blockade in lung cancer (dated by TCRdb to 2016 to 2019). About the full investigation: Objective responses were observed in approximately 18% of enrolled patients, and disease control was achieved in 31%.

V gives up 6 bases and J gives up 4 bases, and the segment between their germline ends measures 16 bases. The CDR3 runs 14 amino acids, cysteine and valine included. Only the CDR3 DNA stays, 42 bases, in frame from base 1. CDR1 and CDR2, per the germline V gene (reference sequence), are MNHEY and SMNVEV. Regarding this clone: Its antigen target is currently unknown. Base qualities are not provided; no much larger clone lies one nucleotide away.

What the work shows at the level of the full study, not this receptor alone: Early dynamic changes in blood T cell clones, together with increased serum interferon-beta after radiation, were reported as the strongest predictors of response. After treatment with radiotherapy and ipilimumab, TCR clones that originated in tumors expanded in peripheral blood.

The study evaluated CTLA-4 blockade (ipilimumab) given together with focal radiation therapy in patients who had chemo-refractory metastatic non-small-cell lung cancer. The library was produced with the immunoSEQ multiplex PCR assay. The table comes from immuneACCESS by way of TCRdb, which keeps in-frame sequences with V and J called. Part of the clones is missing from these tables; in studies checked, under half for an unresolved V gene and the rest for unknown reasons. The sample includes about 45,000 clones, with 65% to 85% observed a single time. The ten largest clones capture approximately 8% of the sample.

The sample was peripheral blood, taken from a patient treated with radiotherapy plus ipilimumab. The receptor was isolated from a human donor with non-small cell lung cancer who had stable disease on radiotherapy plus ipilimumab. The receptor chain draws on TRBV27 and TRBJ2-7, with TRBD1 perhaps the D gene, on 6 matching bases. The nucleotide sequence reads TGTGCCAGCAGGAGGACAGTAAAAGCATACGAGCAGTACGTC. Its protein reads: CASRRTVKAYEQYV.